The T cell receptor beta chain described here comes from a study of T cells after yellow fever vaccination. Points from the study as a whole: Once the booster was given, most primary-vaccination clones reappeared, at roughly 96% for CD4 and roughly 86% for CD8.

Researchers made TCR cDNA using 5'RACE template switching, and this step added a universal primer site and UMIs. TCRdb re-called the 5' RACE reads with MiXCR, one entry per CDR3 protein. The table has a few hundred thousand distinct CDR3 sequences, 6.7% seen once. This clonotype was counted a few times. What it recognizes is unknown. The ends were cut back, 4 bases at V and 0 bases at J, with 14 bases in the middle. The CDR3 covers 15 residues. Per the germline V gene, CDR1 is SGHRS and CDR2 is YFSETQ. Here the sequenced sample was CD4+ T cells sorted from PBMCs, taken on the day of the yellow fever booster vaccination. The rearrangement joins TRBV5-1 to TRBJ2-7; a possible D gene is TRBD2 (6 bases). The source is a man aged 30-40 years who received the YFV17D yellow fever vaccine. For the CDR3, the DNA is TGCGCCAGCAGCCCCGGGGACTTAAGCTCCTACGAGCAGTACTTC. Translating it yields CASSPGDLSSYEQYF.